These 13 T cell receptor beta chains were sequenced from one sample in a study of cytomegalovirus exposure and HLA in healthy donors. Here immunoSEQ multiplex PCR was the method, and the copy in TCRdb shows in-frame clones only, minus some. Here the sample spans a few hundred thousand clones, about 90% being singletons. Input material: PBMCs. Source of these receptors: a woman aged 25 to 39 in good health and CMV-seronegative.

The J gene is TRBJ2-2, the V gene TRBV6-1; 12 bases line up with TRBD2. V lost 7 bases to trimming and J lost 7 bases; unmatched junction nucleotides: 7. Germline V gene sequence: CDR1 MNHNS, CDR2 SASEGT. This CDR3 is 15 amino acids long. The CDR3 coding sequence is TGTGCCAGCACGAGGACTAGCGGGATGAACGGGGAGCTGTTTTTT. Encoded protein: CASTRTSGMNGELFF.

This rearrangement joins TRBV28 to TRBJ2-7; D remains ambiguous. CDR1 and CDR2 from the germline V gene are MDHEN and SYDVKM. V was cut by 3 bases and J by 7 bases, with 13 bases left in between. This CDR3 spans 13 amino acids. For the CDR3, the DNA is TGTGCCAGCAGTTTTAACCCGCCCGGAGAGCAGTACTTC. This encodes CASSFNPPGEQYF.

A single count supports this clone. The J gene is TRBJ1-2, the V gene TRBV5-1; D call uncertain. V shed 2 bases and J shed 8 bases, with 16 bases lying between them. The CDR3 totals 14 residues. Germline assignment: CDR1 SGHRS and CDR2 YFSETQ. CDR3 sequence: CASSLTNPSMGYTF. The CDR3 coding sequence is TGCGCCAGCAGCTTAACGAATCCCTCTATGGGCTACACCTTC.

This clone was observed a single time. J is TRBJ2-3 and V is TRBV6-1; 7 positions match TRBD2. This CDR3 spans 18 amino acids. Germline CDR1 MNHNS, CDR2 SASEGT. Trimming cost V 1 base and J 6 bases; bases outside gene matches: 16. The CDR3 loop is CASSEVGGGVAIADTQYF. DNA of the CDR3: TGTGCCAGCAGTGAAGTTGGGGGAGGGGTTGCTATTGCGGATACGCAGTATTTT.

This chain joins TRBV27 and TRBJ2-3, with a weak D call TRBD1 (5 bases). V lost 5 bases to trimming and J lost 6 bases, with 12 bases between them. Germline-derived CDR1 and CDR2 are MNHEY and SMNVEV (reference sequence). There are 13 residues in the CDR3. CDR3 in amino acids: CASSRGLGDTQYF. Written as DNA, the CDR3 is TGTGCCAGCAGTAGGGGCTTGGGTGATACGCAGTATTTT.

This chain uses TRBV18 with TRBJ1-5; unclear D gene. Germline CDR1 is KGHSH and CDR2 is LQKENI. CDR3 length equals 13 residues. Trimming cost V 3 bases and J 7 bases, with 10 bases left between them. In DNA form, the CDR3 reads TGTGCCAGCTCACCTCCGGCAGGACAGCCCCAGCATTTT. Its translation: CASSPPAGQPQHF.

The chain carries TRBV11-3 and TRBJ2-7; D gene ambiguous. Germline CDR1 is SGHNT and CDR2 is YENEEA. V lost 5 bases to trimming and J lost 3 bases, with 14 bases between them. The CDR3 is made up of 14 amino acids. CDR3 region: CASSGIQPNYEQYF. In nucleotides, the CDR3 is TGTGCCAGCAGCGGAATTCAGCCTAACTACGAGCAGTACTTC.

The chain joins TRBV28 to TRBJ2-1, with D uncertain. CDR3 length: 14 residues. Deletions cut 3 bases from V and 0 bases from J, with 6 bases between. Germline V gene lookup returns CDR1 MDHEN and CDR2 SYDVKM. As DNA, the CDR3 is TGTGCCAGCAGTTTCGGCGGCTCCTACAATGAGCAGTTCTTC. It is translated as CASSFGGSYNEQFF. Looking up the rest from reference TRBV28 and TRBJ2-1 gives the full variable domain: DVKVTQSSRYLVKRTGEKVFLECVQDMDHENMFWYRQDPGLGLRLIYFSYDVKMKEKGDIPEGYSVSREKKERFSLILESASTNQTSMYLCASSFGGSYNEQFFGPGTRLTVL.

V is TRBV6-6 and J is TRBJ2-3; a weak D match, TRBD2 (6 bases). The V gene lost 2 bases and the J gene lost 4 bases, with 7 bases spanning the gap. Germline CDR1 and CDR2: MNHNY and SVGAGI (reference sequence). The CDR3 has 13 residues. DNA of the CDR3: TGTGCCAGCAGTTACCGCGGGGCAGATACGCAGTATTTT. Translation gives CASSYRGADTQYF.

J is TRBJ2-3 and V is TRBV27; D gene unclear. Looked up from germline, CDR1 is MNHEY and CDR2 is SMNVEV (reference sequence). The CDR3 contains 14 residues. V gave up 0 bases and J gave up 6 bases, with 10 bases separating them. DNA for the CDR3: TGTGCCAGCAGTTTATCCGCTGTGGTGGATACGCAGTATTTT. It yields the protein CASSLSAVVDTQYF.

This sequence joins TRBV29-1 and TRBJ2-2, with a tentative D call TRBD2 (6 bases). CDR1 is SQVTM and CDR2 is ANQGSEA in the germline V gene. V lost 3 bases and J lost 0, with 14 bases in between. This CDR3 has 16 amino acids. The CDR3: CSVDGLDYTNTGELFF. For the CDR3, the DNA is TGCAGCGTTGATGGGTTGGACTATACGAACACCGGGGAGCTGTTTTTT.

The chain carries TRBV2 and TRBJ2-7, with 11 bases that match TRBD2. Trimming removed 9 bases from V and 7 bases from J; junction bases left unmatched: 8. From germline, CDR1 is SNHLY and CDR2 FYNNEI. The CDR3 covers 13 residues. CDR3 residues: CARTSGSFGEQYF. The CDR3 DNA is TGTGCCAGAACTAGCGGGAGCTTTGGTGAGCAGTACTTC.

The chain combines TRBV11-2 with TRBJ2-4; 10 bases fit TRBD1. The V segment lost 1 base and the J segment 1 base; nucleotides outside the gene matches: 10. This CDR3 has 19 residues. Germline V gene data show CDR1 as SGHAT and CDR2 as FQNNGV. The CDR3 reads CASSLGSFGTGVAKNIQYF. In DNA, the CDR3 is TGTGCCAGCAGCTTAGGAAGCTTCGGGACAGGGGTTGCCAAAAACATTCAGTACTTC. Full variable domain (outside the CDR3, taken from reference TRBV11-2 and TRBJ2-4): EAGVAQSPRYKIIEKRQSVAFWCNPISGHATLYWYQQILGQGPKLLIQFQNNGVVDDSQLPKDRFSAERLKGVDSTLKIQPAKLEDSAVYLCASSLGSFGTGVAKNIQYFGAGTRLSVL.